These 4 T cell receptor beta chains were sequenced from one sample in a study of blood T cell repertoires in COVID-19. Only in-frame clones appear in the TCRdb table, and some are missing; sequencing was by immunoSEQ multiplex PCR. The profile shows roughly 130,000 clones, roughly 77% of them singletons. The sequencing sample was made of peripheral blood. Receptors originate from a woman between 65 and 79 years old with COVID-19, enrolled during active disease.

The V call is TRBV15, the J call TRBJ1-1; 7 positions match TRBD1. Trimming took 8 bases from V and 4 from J; bases not matched to a gene: 7. In germline, CDR1 is LNHNV, CDR2 YYDKDF (reference sequence). This CDR3 spans 13 amino acids. CDR3 amino acids: CATSWDRGTEAFF. CDR3 bases: TGTGCCACCTCGTGGGACAGAGGCACTGAAGCTTTCTTT.

The chain couples TRBV19 to TRBJ2-7, with TRBD2 matching over 9 bases. Germline CDR1 reads LNHDA; CDR2 reads SQIVND (reference sequence). V gave up 6 bases and J gave up 1 base; unmatched junction bases: 7. This CDR3 region has 15 residues. The chain's CDR3 is CASSPRGGVSYEQYF. The CDR3 DNA reads as TGTGCCAGTAGCCCTCGCGGGGGGGTATCCTACGAGCAGTACTTC.

The chain joins TRBV5-6 to TRBJ1-4; weak D call: TRBD1 (5 bases). Germline V lookup: CDR1 SGHDT, CDR2 YYEEEE. Trimming shortened V by 4 bases and J by 3 bases, and 16 bases separated the two germline ends. The CDR3 has 16 amino acids. The CDR3 reads CASSLVETASNEKLFF. The CDR3, as DNA: TGTGCCAGCAGCCTCGTCGAGACAGCTTCTAATGAAAAACTGTTTTTT.

DNA of the CDR3: TGTGCCACCAGCACCCCACAGGGGGCCCTTAGCTATGGCTACACCTTC. Its translation is CATSTPQGALSYGYTF. The chain recombines TRBV15 with TRBJ1-2; the match to TRBD1 covers 9 bases. This CDR3 is 16 amino acids long. Per germline, CDR1 LNHNV and CDR2 YYDKDF (reference sequence). V shed 4 bases and J 4 bases; nucleotides not matched to a gene: 10. Based on the CDR3 plus reference TRBV15 and TRBJ1-2, the full variable domain is DAMVIQNPRYQVTQFGKPVTLSCSQTLNHNVMYWYQQKSSQAPKLLFHYYDKDFNNEADTPDNFQSRRPNTSFCFLDIRSPGLGDTAMYLCATSTPQGALSYGYTFGSGTRLTVV.